One sample yielded the 3 T cell receptor beta chains listed below, sequenced in a study of neoadjuvant nivolumab and ipilimumab in lung cancer. Produced via immunoSEQ multiplex PCR; TCRdb's table is partial and in-frame only. The table includes about 13,000 clones, less than 75% detected once. The specimen was peripheral blood, collected after neoadjuvant nivolumab, alone or with ipilimumab, at or shortly before surgery. These receptors were collected from an adult with non-small cell lung cancer.

As to this clone: The junction departs from germline at one end; a sequencing error may be responsible. V usage is TRBV7-7 and J usage is TRBJ2-1; 10 bases map to TRBD1. CDR3 size: 15 residues. Germline lookup yields CDR1 SSHAT and CDR2 FNYEAQ (reference sequence). The CDR3, as DNA: TGTGCTAGCAGCCCGTCGGGGACAGGGGATTTTGAGCAGTTCTTC. Encoded protein: CASSPSGTGDFEQFF.

J is TRBJ1-1 and V is TRBV29-1, with D maybe TRBD1 (5 bases). The V gene lost 6 bases and the J gene lost 11 bases, with 13 bases spanning the gap. Germline CDR1 and CDR2: SQVTM and ANQGSEA. This CDR3 has 10 amino acids. This CDR3 is CSVGTSGAFF. CDR3 sequence (DNA): TGCAGCGTCGGGACTTCGGGGGCTTTCTTT. The full variable domain, its missing parts supplied by reference TRBV29-1 and TRBJ1-1, is SAVISQKPSRDICQRGTSLTIQCQVDSQVTMMFWYRQQPGQSLTLIATANQGSEATYESGFVIDKFPISRPNLTFSTLTVSNMSPEDSSIYLCSVGTSGAFFGQGTRLTVV.

This chain joins TRBV30 and TRBJ1-5; 7 bases align to TRBD1. The CDR3 consists of 14 residues. Per the germline V gene, CDR1 is GTSNPN and CDR2 is SVGIG (reference sequence). V trimming: 4 bases; J trimming: 4 bases; junction bases outside the gene matches: 7. In DNA form, the CDR3 reads TGTGCCTGGACCCAAGGGACAGATAATCAGCCCCAGCATTTT. As protein: CAWTQGTDNQPQHF.